This is a list of T cell receptor beta chains from one sample in a study of cytomegalovirus exposure and HLA in healthy donors. Assay: immunoSEQ multiplex PCR; the TCRdb copy retains only in-frame clones and omits some. The repertoire includes roughly 160,000 clones, approximately 85% of them detected once, and about a tenth sits in the top ten. Specimen: PBMCs. The receptors derive from a young man in good health and CMV-seropositive. The CDR3 runs from the conserved cysteine through the conserved F or W. A D gene is named only where the DNA matches it firmly. Size tells how often a clone was seen (once, few, many) or the class of an expanded clone, and some rows leave it out.

TRBV11-2	.	TRBJ1-3	.	TGTGCCAGCAGCTCGAGCATCCCGGGAAACACCATATATTTT	CASSSSIPGNTIYF
TRBV9	.	TRBJ1-2	.	TGTGCCAGCAGCGTACTAGGTAACTATGGCTACACCTTC	CASSVLGNYGYTF
TRBV19	TRBD1	TRBJ2-7	.	TGTGCCAGTAGTATATGGTCCGGGACAGACCCCTACGAGCAGTACTTC	CASSIWSGTDPYEQYF
TRBV7-3	.	TRBJ2-6	.	TGTGCCAGCAGCTTAGCACAGCTGCCTGGGGCCAACGTCCTGACTTTC	CASSLAQLPGANVLTF
TRBV7-3	TRBD2	TRBJ2-3	.	TGTGCCAGCAGCCCAGCGGGGGGATCAGATACGCAGTATTTT	CASSPAGGSDTQYF
TRBV27	TRBD1	TRBJ2-5	once	TGTGCCAGCAGTTTATTCCCGATTCCCAAAGGGACAGGCCAAGAGACCCAGTACTTC	CASSLFPIPKGTGQETQYF
TRBV11-2	TRBD2	TRBJ2-3	.	TGTGCCAGCAGCTTTCTAGGACTAGCCGCAGATACGCAGTATTTT	CASSFLGLAADTQYF
TRBV10-3	.	TRBJ2-1	.	TGTGCCATCAGTCCCCAGGGGATAATTAACAATGAGCAGTTCTTC	CAISPQGIINNEQFF
TRBV19	.	TRBJ1-3	.	TGTGCCAGTAGTATCGGGGGAGTCGCTGGAAACACCATATATTTT	CASSIGGVAGNTIYF
TRBV5-1	TRBD1	TRBJ2-1	.	TGCGCCAGCAGCTTGAGCGGGACAGGGTACAATGAGCAGTTCTTC	CASSLSGTGYNEQFF
TRBV21-1	.	TRBJ1-2	.	TGTGCCAGCAGCAATGTCTGGAACAGGGGGTTATCCTATGGCTACACCTTC	CASSNVWNRGLSYGYTF
TRBV15	.	TRBJ1-1	once	TGTGCCACCAGCAGAGCAGGGACTGTAGTCACTGAAGCTTTCTTT	CATSRAGTVVTEAFF
TRBV9	TRBD2	TRBJ2-3	.	TGTGCCAGCACCCGGACTAGCGGGGATACGCAGTATTTT	CASTRTSGDTQYF
TRBV27	TRBD1	TRBJ2-1	.	TGTGCCAGCAGTTTATCGACAGGGGGCCTCAATGAGCAGTTCTTC	CASSLSTGGLNEQFF
TRBV10-1	.	TRBJ2-5	.	TGCGCCAGCAGCAGGGGAGTAGGAGAGACCCAGTACTTC	CASSRGVGETQYF